These 18 T cell receptor beta chains were all obtained from the same sample, sequenced in a study of PD-1 blockade in classical Hodgkin lymphoma. Time point noted: newly diagnosed, previously untreated cHL patient sample. This table comes from immunoSEQ multiplex PCR, and its TCRdb copy is limited to in-frame clones, with some not included. The data contain 30,000 or so clones, 85% to 95% of them singletons. Sequences were obtained from peripheral blood mononuclear cells (PBMCs). The source is a human donor with classical Hodgkin lymphoma.

The chain carries TRBV6-6 and TRBJ1-2; weak D call: TRBD1 (6 bases). V lost 7 bases and J lost 3, with 15 bases in between. The CDR3 length is 14 residues. Germline V gene lookup returns CDR1 MNHNY and CDR2 SVGAGI (reference sequence). The CDR3 here is CASNLQGGDYGYTF. Here the CDR3 DNA reads TGTGCCAGCAATCTACAGGGTGGAGACTATGGCTACACCTTC.

The chain employs TRBV5-4 and TRBJ2-7, with D perhaps matching TRBD2 (6 bases). Trimming removed 1 base from V and 3 bases from J, with 26 bases in between. Germline V gene lookup returns CDR1 SGHNT and CDR2 YYREEE (reference sequence). The length of the CDR3 is 19 residues. The CDR3 spells CASSLSDPLQGGKDYEQYF. As DNA, the CDR3 is TGTGCCAGCAGCTTGTCGGATCCACTTCAGGGCGGGAAGGACTACGAGCAGTACTTC.

V usage is TRBV19 and J usage is TRBJ1-2; D gene unclear. Trimming removed 3 bases from V and 4 bases from J, with 9 bases in between. CDR1 and CDR2 (germline): LNHDA, SQIVND (reference sequence). The CDR3 loop spans 13 amino acids. CDR3 bases: TGTGCCAGTAGTATGGGCACCAGCTATGGCTACACCTTC. The encoded protein is CASSMGTSYGYTF.

The chain is built from TRBV10-3 and TRBJ1-5; TRBD1 agrees at 9 bases. V lost 3 bases and J lost 3; bases outside the gene matches: 6. CDR1 ENHRY and CDR2 SYGVKD come from the germline V gene. The CDR3 loop spans 16 amino acids. The CDR3: CAISDRKQGANQPQHF. The CDR3 DNA reads as TGTGCCATCAGTGATAGAAAACAGGGGGCCAATCAGCCCCAGCATTTT.

This sequence joins TRBV10-3 and TRBJ1-3; the D gene is possibly TRBD1 (6 bases). The CDR3 covers 17 residues. The V gene lost 3 bases and the J gene lost 0 bases, with 15 bases spanning the gap. Germline-derived CDR1 and CDR2 are ENHRY and SYGVKD. Here the CDR3 reads CAISEQGAVLSGNTIYF. The CDR3 DNA is TGTGCCATCAGTGAACAGGGAGCGGTCCTCTCTGGAAACACCATATATTTT.

This chain joins TRBV10-3 and TRBJ1-2; TRBD1 is a possible D gene (6 bases). V lost 10 bases, J lost 5 bases, and 17 bases lay in between. There are 13 residues in the CDR3. The germline V gene encodes CDR1 ENHRY and CDR2 SYGVKD. The CDR3 DNA reads TGTGCCACCAAGGAACAGGGCTCGTATGGCTACACCTTC. This codes for CATKEQGSYGYTF.

The CDR3 here is CASSLSGTGLTEAFF. The CDR3 region has the DNA TGTGCCAGCAGTTTGTCCGGGACAGGACTTACTGAAGCTTTCTTT. The V call is TRBV27, the J call TRBJ1-1; TRBD1 matches 8 bases. V lost 3 bases, J lost 5 bases, and 8 bases stayed unmatched. From germline, CDR1 is MNHEY and CDR2 SMNVEV (reference sequence). This CDR3 spans 15 amino acids.

The chain has TRBV5-1 and TRBJ1-3, with TRBD1 matching over 7 bases. The J segment lost 2 bases and the V segment lost 4 bases, leaving 9 bases of the junction unmatched. This CDR3 has 16 amino acids. Per the germline V gene, CDR1 is SGHRS and CDR2 is YFSETQ. This CDR3 is CASSPNTGVTGNTIYF. The CDR3 coding sequence is TGCGCCAGCAGCCCTAATACAGGGGTCACTGGAAACACCATATATTTT.

For the CDR3, the DNA is TGTGCCAGCAGTGAAGCGCTTGTACAGCCCGAGCAGTACTTC. The encoded protein is CASSEALVQPEQYF. J is TRBJ2-7 and V is TRBV6-1; D gene uncertain. The CDR3 runs 14 residues. Trimming stripped 0 bases from V and 6 bases from J, with 12 bases between. Germline CDR1 MNHNS, CDR2 SASEGT.

The chain combines TRBV5-1 with TRBJ2-3; perhaps D is TRBD1 or TRBD2 (6 bases each). The CDR3 extends over 14 amino acids. Germline V gene sequence: CDR1 SGHRS, CDR2 YFSETQ. V was trimmed by 2 bases and J by 5 bases, leaving 12 bases between them. This CDR3 is CASSLRGDGDTQYF. CDR3 DNA sequence: TGCGCCAGCAGCTTAAGGGGGGACGGAGATACGCAGTATTTT.

Here the CDR3 reads CASSAQPDSPDTQYF. The CDR3 DNA reads TGTGCCAGCAGTGCTCAGCCCGATAGTCCAGATACGCAGTATTTT. The chain combines TRBV6-1 with TRBJ2-3; no definite D call. Trimming stripped 4 bases from V and 4 bases from J, with 15 bases between. Germline V gives CDR1 MNHNS, CDR2 SASEGT. There are 15 residues in the CDR3.

This clone was recorded a few times. V gene TRBV9 combines with J gene TRBJ2-5; TRBD1 is a possible D gene (7 bases). This CDR3 region has 14 residues. The germline V gene encodes CDR1 SGDLS and CDR2 YYNGEE. Trimming cost V 4 bases and J 5 bases, with 15 bases left between them. CDR3 nucleotides: TGTGCCAGCAGCCCCACAGGGGAGGAGGAGACCCAGTACTTC. It yields the protein CASSPTGEEETQYF.

V usage is TRBV6-1 and J usage is TRBJ2-5; possibly TRBD1 for D (7 bases). CDR1 is MNHNS and CDR2 is SASEGT in the germline V gene. This CDR3 spans 14 amino acids. The germline V and J ends were trimmed by 7 bases and 5 bases, with 17 bases remaining between them. DNA of the CDR3: TGTGCCAGCAACCCAACCAGGGGGGCTGAGACCCAGTACTTC. It translates to CASNPTRGAETQYF.

The chain joins TRBV11-1 to TRBJ1-6; D uncertain. This CDR3 is 13 amino acids long. The V gene lost 4 bases and the J gene lost 5 bases, with 6 bases spanning the gap. Germline V gene sequence: CDR1 SGHAT, CDR2 FQDESV (reference sequence). The CDR3 loop is CASSSDHNSPLHF. The CDR3 bases are TGTGCCAGCAGCTCGGATCATAATTCACCCCTCCACTTT.

The V and J genes are TRBV18 and TRBJ2-3; D unclear. Germline V gives CDR1 KGHSH, CDR2 LQKENI. V was shortened by 0 bases and J by 3 bases, with 10 bases between the two germline ends. This CDR3 has 15 residues. The CDR3 DNA is TGTGCCAGCTCACCACCGGGTAGCACGACAGATACGCAGTATTTT. It specifies CASSPPGSTTDTQYF. Combining the CDR3 with reference TRBV18 and TRBJ2-3 gives the whole variable domain NAGVMQNPRHLVRRRGQEARLRCSPMKGHSHVYWYRQLPEEGLKFMVYLQKENIIDESGMPKERFSAEFPKEGPSILRIQQVVRGDSAAYFCASSPPGSTTDTQYFGPGTRLTVL.

The chain uses TRBV6-5 and TRBJ1-1, with D possibly matching TRBD1 (6 bases). Looked up from germline, CDR1 is MNHEY and CDR2 is SVGAGI. V was shortened by 8 bases and J by 4 bases, with 20 bases between the two germline ends. The CDR3 has 15 amino acids. CDR3 in DNA: TGTGCCAGCGGATCTCCCACAGGGACCACCACTGAAGCTTTCTTT. As protein: CASGSPTGTTTEAFF.

This chain connects TRBV6-6 to TRBJ1-2; 8 nucleotides align to TRBD1. J gave up 4 bases and V 4 bases, and 5 bases lay outside the gene matches. The CDR3 runs to 14 residues. Germline CDR1 is MNHNY and CDR2 is SVGAGI (reference sequence). The CDR3, as DNA: TGTGCCAGCAGTTTCACCAGGGGGCTCTATGGCTACACCTTC. Encoded protein: CASSFTRGLYGYTF.

The CDR3 coding sequence is TGTGCCAGCTCACCCGGGACAGCATTAAACAATGAGCAGTTCTTC. Amino acids: CASSPGTALNNEQFF. The chain is built from TRBV18 and TRBJ2-1; 7 nucleotides line up with TRBD1. J lost 5 bases, V lost 3 bases, and 7 bases had no gene match. CDR1 KGHSH and CDR2 LQKENI come from the germline V gene. This CDR3 comprises 15 residues.